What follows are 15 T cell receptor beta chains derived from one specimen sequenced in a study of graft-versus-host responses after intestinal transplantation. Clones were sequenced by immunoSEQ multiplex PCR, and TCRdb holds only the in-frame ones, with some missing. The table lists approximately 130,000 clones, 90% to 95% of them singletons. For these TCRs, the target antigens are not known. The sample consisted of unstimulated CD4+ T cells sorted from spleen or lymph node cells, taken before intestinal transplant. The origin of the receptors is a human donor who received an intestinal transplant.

CDR3 amino acids: CASSAGGVLGEAFF. The CDR3 DNA follows: TGTGCCAGCAGTGCCGGTGGTGTCCTAGGTGAAGCTTTCTTT. The J gene is TRBJ1-1, the V gene TRBV6-5; D uncertain. With 5 bases removed from V and 7 bases from J, the gap between germline ends came to 17 bases. Germline V gene sequence: CDR1 MNHEY, CDR2 SVGAGI. CDR3 length: 14 residues.

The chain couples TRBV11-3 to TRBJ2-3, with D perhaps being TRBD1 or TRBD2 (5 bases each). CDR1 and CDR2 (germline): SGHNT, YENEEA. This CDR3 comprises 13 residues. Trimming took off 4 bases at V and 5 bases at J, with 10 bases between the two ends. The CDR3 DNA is TGTGCCAGCAGCTACGGGGCCGTAGATACGCAGTATTTT. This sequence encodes CASSYGAVDTQYF.

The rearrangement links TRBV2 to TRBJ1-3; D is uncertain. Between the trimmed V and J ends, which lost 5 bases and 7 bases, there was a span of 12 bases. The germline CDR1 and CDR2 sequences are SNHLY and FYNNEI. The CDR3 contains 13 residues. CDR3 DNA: TGTGCCAGCAGTCCCGAGACCTGGAACACCATATATTTT. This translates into CASSPETWNTIYF. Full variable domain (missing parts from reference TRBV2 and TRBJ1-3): EPEVTQTPSHQVTQMGQEVILRCVPISNHLYFYWYRQILGQKVEFLVSFYNNEISEKSEIFDDQFSVERPDGSNFTLKIRSTKLEDSAMYFCASSPETWNTIYFGEGSWLTVV.

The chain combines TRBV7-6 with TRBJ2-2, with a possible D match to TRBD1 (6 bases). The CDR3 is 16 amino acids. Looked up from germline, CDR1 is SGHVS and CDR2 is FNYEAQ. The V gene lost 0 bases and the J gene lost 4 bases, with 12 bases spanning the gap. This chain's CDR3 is CASSLAPGVGTGELFF. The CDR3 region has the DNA TGTGCCAGCAGCTTAGCCCCAGGGGTTGGCACCGGGGAGCTGTTTTTT.

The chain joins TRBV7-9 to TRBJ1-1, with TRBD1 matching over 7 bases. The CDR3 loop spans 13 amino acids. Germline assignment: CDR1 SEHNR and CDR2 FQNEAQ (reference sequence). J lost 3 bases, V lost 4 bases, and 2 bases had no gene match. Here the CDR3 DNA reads TGTGCCAGCAGCTCGCAGGGGGACACTGAAGCTTTCTTT. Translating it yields CASSSQGDTEAFF.

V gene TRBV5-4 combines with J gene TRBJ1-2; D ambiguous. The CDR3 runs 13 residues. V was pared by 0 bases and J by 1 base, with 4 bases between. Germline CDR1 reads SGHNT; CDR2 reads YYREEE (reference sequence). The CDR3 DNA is TGTGCCAGCAGCTTGGGCCGTAACTATGGCTACACCTTC. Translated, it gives CASSLGRNYGYTF.

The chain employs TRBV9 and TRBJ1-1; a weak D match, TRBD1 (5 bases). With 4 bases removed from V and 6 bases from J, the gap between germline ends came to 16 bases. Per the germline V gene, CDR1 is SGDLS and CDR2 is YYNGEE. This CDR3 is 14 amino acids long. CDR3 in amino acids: CASSPARLGAEAFF. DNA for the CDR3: TGTGCCAGCAGCCCCGCCAGGCTAGGGGCTGAAGCTTTCTTT.

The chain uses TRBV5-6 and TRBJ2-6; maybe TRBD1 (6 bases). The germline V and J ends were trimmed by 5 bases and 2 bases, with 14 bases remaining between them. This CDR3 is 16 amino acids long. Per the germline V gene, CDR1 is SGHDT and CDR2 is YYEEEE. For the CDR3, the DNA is TGTGCCAGCAGTCGGAAACAGGGAGCTGGGGCCAACGTCCTGACTTTC. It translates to CASSRKQGAGANVLTF.

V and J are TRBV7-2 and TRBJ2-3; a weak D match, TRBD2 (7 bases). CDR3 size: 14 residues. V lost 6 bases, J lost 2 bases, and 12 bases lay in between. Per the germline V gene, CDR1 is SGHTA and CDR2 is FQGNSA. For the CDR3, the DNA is TGTGCCAGCAGACCGGGGGGCCCCACAGATACGCAGTATTTT. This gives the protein CASRPGGPTDTQYF.

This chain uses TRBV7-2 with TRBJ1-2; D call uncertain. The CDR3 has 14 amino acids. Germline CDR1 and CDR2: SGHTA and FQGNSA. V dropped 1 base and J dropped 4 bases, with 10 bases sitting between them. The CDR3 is CASSLETYTYGYTF. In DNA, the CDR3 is TGTGCCAGCAGCTTAGAAACCTACACCTATGGCTACACCTTC.

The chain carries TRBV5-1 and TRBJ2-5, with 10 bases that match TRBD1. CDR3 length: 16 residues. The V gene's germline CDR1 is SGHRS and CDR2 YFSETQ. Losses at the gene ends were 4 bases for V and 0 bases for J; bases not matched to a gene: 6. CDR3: CASSTGTGAYQETQYF. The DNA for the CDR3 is TGCGCCAGCAGCACCGGGACAGGGGCCTACCAAGAGACCCAGTACTTC.

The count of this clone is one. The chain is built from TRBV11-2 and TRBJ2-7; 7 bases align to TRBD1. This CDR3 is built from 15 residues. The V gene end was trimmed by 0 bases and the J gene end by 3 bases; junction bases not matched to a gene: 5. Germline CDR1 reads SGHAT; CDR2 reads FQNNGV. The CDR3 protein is CASSLDGTVNYEQYF. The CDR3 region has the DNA TGTGCCAGCAGCTTAGATGGGACAGTGAACTACGAGCAGTACTTC.

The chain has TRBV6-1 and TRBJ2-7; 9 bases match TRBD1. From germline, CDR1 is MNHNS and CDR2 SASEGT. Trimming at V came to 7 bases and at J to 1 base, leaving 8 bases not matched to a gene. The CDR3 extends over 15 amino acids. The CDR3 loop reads CASTPGDRASYEQYF. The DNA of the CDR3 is TGTGCCAGCACCCCGGGGGACAGGGCGTCCTACGAGCAGTACTTC.

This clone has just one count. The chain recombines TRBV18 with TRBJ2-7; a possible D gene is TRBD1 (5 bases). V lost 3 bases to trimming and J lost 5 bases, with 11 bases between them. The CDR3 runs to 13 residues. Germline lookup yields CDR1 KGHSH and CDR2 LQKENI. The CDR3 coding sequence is TGTGCCAGCTCACCCCAGGGCAGGGACGAGCAGTACTTC. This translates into CASSPQGRDEQYF.

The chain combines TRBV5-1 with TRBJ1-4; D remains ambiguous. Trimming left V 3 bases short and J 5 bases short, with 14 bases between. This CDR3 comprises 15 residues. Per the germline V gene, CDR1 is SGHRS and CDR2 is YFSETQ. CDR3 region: CASSSVNPRNEKLFF. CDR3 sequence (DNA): TGCGCCAGCAGCTCGGTTAACCCAAGGAATGAAAAACTGTTTTTT. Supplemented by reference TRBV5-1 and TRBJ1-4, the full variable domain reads KAGVTQTPRYLIKTRGQQVTLSCSPISGHRSVSWYQQTPGQGLQFLFEYFSETQRNKGNFPGRFSGRQFSNSRSEMNVSTLELGDSALYLCASSSVNPRNEKLFFGSGTQLSVL.